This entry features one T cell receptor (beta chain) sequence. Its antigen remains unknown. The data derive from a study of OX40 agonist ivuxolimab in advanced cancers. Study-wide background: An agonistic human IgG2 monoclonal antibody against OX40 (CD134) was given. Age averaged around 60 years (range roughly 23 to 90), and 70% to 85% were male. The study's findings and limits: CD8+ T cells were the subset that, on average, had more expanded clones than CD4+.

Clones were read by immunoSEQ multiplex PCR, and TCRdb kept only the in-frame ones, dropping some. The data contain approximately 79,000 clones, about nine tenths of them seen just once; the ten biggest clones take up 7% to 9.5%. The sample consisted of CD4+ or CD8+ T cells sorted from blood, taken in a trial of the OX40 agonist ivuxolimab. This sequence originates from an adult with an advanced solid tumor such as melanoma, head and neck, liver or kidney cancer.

The CDR3 protein is CASSSRGTDTQYF. CDR3 in DNA: TGTGCCAGCAGCTCTAGGGGCACAGATACGCAGTATTTT. The rearrangement uses TRBV7-2 and TRBJ2-3; no definite D call. V was pared by 4 bases and J by 1 base, with 6 bases between. Germline-derived CDR1 and CDR2 are SGHTA and FQGNSA. The CDR3 is 13 residues long.